These T cell receptor beta chains were read from a single sample in a study of cytomegalovirus exposure and HLA in healthy donors. The table came from immunoSEQ multiplex PCR; TCRdb's copy has only in-frame clones and leaves some out. The sample comprises 220,000 or so clones, approximately 85% of which are singletons, and 2.5% to 3.5% rests with the top ten. The specimen was PBMCs. The receptors come from a woman between 40 and 50 years old in good health and CMV-seronegative. Each CDR3 is given with its conserved first and last residue. D genes are given only for firm matches. Size is stated for part of the rows, as once, few or many counts, or as a class when the clone is expanded.

J gene: TRBJ1-4; D gene: -; clone size: few; V gene: TRBV27; CDR3 protein: CASSLTVFNEKLFF; CDR3 DNA: TGTGCCAGCAGCCTCACGGTGTTTAATGAAAAACTGTTTTTT
J gene: TRBJ2-7; D gene: TRBD1; clone size: -; V gene: TRBV7-9; CDR3 protein: CASSQRDSPYEQYF; CDR3 DNA: TGTGCCAGCAGCCAAAGGGACAGCCCCTACGAGCAGTACTTC
J gene: TRBJ1-2; D gene: -; clone size: once; V gene: TRBV28; CDR3 protein: CASSPGGANYGYTF; CDR3 DNA: TGTGCCAGCAGCCCAGGAGGGGCTAACTATGGCTACACCTTC
J gene: TRBJ1-5; D gene: TRBD1; clone size: few; V gene: TRBV7-8; CDR3 protein: CASSSIGTVSNQPQHF; CDR3 DNA: TGTGCCAGCAGCTCGATAGGGACAGTTAGCAATCAGCCCCAGCATTTT
J gene: TRBJ2-2; D gene: -; clone size: -; V gene: TRBV2; CDR3 protein: CASTSEGGGSAGELFF; CDR3 DNA: TGTGCCAGCACCTCAGAGGGGGGGGGCTCGGCCGGGGAGCTGTTTTTT
J gene: TRBJ2-7; D gene: -; clone size: -; V gene: TRBV28; CDR3 protein: CASSLSAGQIF; CDR3 DNA: TGTGCCAGCAGTTTATCCGCGGGACAGATCTTC
J gene: TRBJ2-3; D gene: TRBD2; clone size: -; V gene: TRBV10-3; CDR3 protein: CAISVEGGPTDTQYF; CDR3 DNA: TGTGCCATCAGTGTGGAGGGAGGGCCCACAGATACGCAGTATTTT
J gene: TRBJ2-7; D gene: TRBD2; clone size: -; V gene: TRBV2; CDR3 protein: CASSGGDSTIPPHEQYF; CDR3 DNA: TGTGCCAGCAGCGGGGGGGACTCAACCATCCCCCCCCACGAGCAGTACTTC
J gene: TRBJ2-7; D gene: -; clone size: -; V gene: TRBV27; CDR3 protein: CASSFRVSHEQYF; CDR3 DNA: TGTGCCAGCAGTTTCCGGGTTTCCCACGAGCAGTACTTC
J gene: TRBJ2-7; D gene: -; clone size: -; V gene: TRBV9; CDR3 protein: CASSVGLDTAYEQYF; CDR3 DNA: TGTGCCAGCAGCGTAGGACTAGATACCGCCTACGAGCAGTACTTC
J gene: TRBJ1-4; D gene: TRBD1; clone size: -; V gene: TRBV18; CDR3 protein: CASSATDRRNEKLFF; CDR3 DNA: TGTGCCAGCTCAGCGACGGACAGGCGTAATGAAAAACTGTTTTTT
J gene: TRBJ1-5; D gene: TRBD1; clone size: once; V gene: TRBV19; CDR3 protein: CASRGTGDYSNQPQHF; CDR3 DNA: TGTGCCAGTAGGGGGACAGGGGATTATAGCAATCAGCCCCAGCATTTT
J gene: TRBJ1-2; D gene: -; clone size: -; V gene: TRBV28; CDR3 protein: CASSSGWRGYTF; CDR3 DNA: TGTGCCAGCAGTTCAGGGTGGCGAGGCTACACCTTC
J gene: TRBJ2-1; D gene: TRBD1; clone size: -; V gene: TRBV6-6; CDR3 protein: CASSWGPGQGKNEQFF; CDR3 DNA: TGTGCCAGCAGTTGGGGCCCAGGACAGGGGAAGAATGAGCAGTTCTTC
J gene: TRBJ1-4; D gene: -; clone size: few; V gene: TRBV19; CDR3 protein: CASQGGWEKLFF; CDR3 DNA: TGTGCCAGTCAAGGCGGATGGGAAAAACTGTTTTTT
J gene: TRBJ1-5; D gene: -; clone size: few; V gene: TRBV15; CDR3 protein: CATSRDDSYNQPQHF; CDR3 DNA: TGTGCCACCAGCAGAGATGACAGTTACAATCAGCCCCAGCATTTT
J gene: TRBJ2-1; D gene: -; clone size: -; V gene: TRBV2; CDR3 protein: CASGDLLGRQFF; CDR3 DNA: TGTGCCAGCGGTGATTTACTTGGTAGGCAGTTCTTC
J gene: TRBJ1-2; D gene: TRBD1; clone size: -; V gene: TRBV5-5; CDR3 protein: CASSAGLGTGNYGYTF; CDR3 DNA: TGTGCCAGCAGCGCGGGATTGGGGACAGGGAACTATGGCTACACCTTC
J gene: TRBJ2-3; D gene: -; clone size: -; V gene: TRBV6-6; CDR3 protein: CASSQTGLRTDTQYF; CDR3 DNA: TGTGCCAGCAGTCAGACAGGCCTGCGCACAGATACGCAGTATTTT
J gene: TRBJ1-1; D gene: TRBD1; clone size: -; V gene: TRBV29-1; CDR3 protein: CSASGQGLVAFF; CDR3 DNA: TGCAGCGCTTCAGGACAGGGGTTGGTCGCTTTCTTT
J gene: TRBJ1-2; D gene: -; clone size: once; V gene: TRBV30; CDR3 protein: CAWSQGLNYGYTF; CDR3 DNA: TGTGCCTGGAGCCAGGGCCTCAACTATGGCTACACCTTC
J gene: TRBJ2-4; D gene: TRBD1; clone size: -; V gene: TRBV14; CDR3 protein: CASSRDRVLNIQYF; CDR3 DNA: TGTGCCAGCAGCCGGGACAGGGTTCTAAACATTCAGTACTTC
J gene: TRBJ2-5; D gene: TRBD1; clone size: -; V gene: TRBV7-3; CDR3 protein: CASSAQGMEETQYF; CDR3 DNA: TGTGCCAGCAGCGCACAGGGGATGGAGGAGACCCAGTACTTC
J gene: TRBJ2-4; D gene: TRBD2; clone size: -; V gene: TRBV15; CDR3 protein: CATSAGTSGFIQYF; CDR3 DNA: TGTGCCACCAGTGCCGGGACTAGCGGCTTCATTCAGTACTTC
J gene: TRBJ2-7; D gene: -; clone size: -; V gene: TRBV6-1; CDR3 protein: CASALASSYEQYF; CDR3 DNA: TGTGCCAGCGCTTTAGCCAGCAGCTACGAGCAGTACTTC
J gene: TRBJ1-1; D gene: TRBD1; clone size: -; V gene: TRBV6-5; CDR3 protein: CASRGQGVVTEAFF; CDR3 DNA: TGTGCCAGCAGGGGACAGGGGGTTGTCACTGAAGCTTTCTTT
J gene: TRBJ1-4; D gene: TRBD1; clone size: -; V gene: TRBV5-8; CDR3 protein: CASSLTGANEKLFF; CDR3 DNA: TGTGCCAGCAGCTTGACAGGGGCTAATGAAAAACTGTTTTTT
J gene: TRBJ2-7; D gene: -; clone size: -; V gene: TRBV19; CDR3 protein: CASSFNHGYEQYF; CDR3 DNA: TGTGCCAGTAGTTTCAATCACGGGTACGAGCAGTACTTC
J gene: TRBJ1-1; D gene: -; clone size: -; V gene: TRBV6-5; CDR3 protein: CASSYGGNTEAFF; CDR3 DNA: TGTGCCAGCAGTTACGGCGGTAACACTGAAGCTTTCTTT
J gene: TRBJ2-5; D gene: -; clone size: -; V gene: TRBV2; CDR3 protein: CASSEGQDETQYF; CDR3 DNA: TGTGCCAGCAGTGAAGGGCAGGATGAGACCCAGTACTTC
J gene: TRBJ1-3; D gene: -; clone size: -; V gene: TRBV30; CDR3 protein: CAWSVQGRLSSGNTIYF; CDR3 DNA: TGTGCCTGGAGTGTACAAGGGAGACTATCCAGCGGAAACACCATATATTTT
J gene: TRBJ1-2; D gene: -; clone size: -; V gene: TRBV29-1; CDR3 protein: CSVGFDTRGFNYGYTF; CDR3 DNA: TGCAGCGTTGGGTTTGACACCAGGGGTTTTAACTATGGCTACACCTTC
J gene: TRBJ1-6; D gene: -; clone size: -; V gene: TRBV7-9; CDR3 protein: CASTFSDSPLHF; CDR3 DNA: TGTGCCAGCACCTTCAGTGATTCACCCCTCCACTTT
J gene: TRBJ2-1; D gene: TRBD2; clone size: -; V gene: TRBV27; CDR3 protein: CASSLLAGTLQGEQFF; CDR3 DNA: TGTGCCAGCTCCTTACTAGCGGGGACCCTACAGGGTGAGCAGTTCTTC
J gene: TRBJ1-1; D gene: TRBD1; clone size: -; V gene: TRBV18; CDR3 protein: CASSSNSGTGGSGGEAFF; CDR3 DNA: TGTGCCAGCTCATCAAACTCCGGGACAGGGGGCTCTGGGGGTGAAGCTTTCTTT
J gene: TRBJ1-5; D gene: -; clone size: -; V gene: TRBV15; CDR3 protein: CATTGQDYSNQPQHF; CDR3 DNA: TGTGCCACCACAGGGCAGGACTATAGCAATCAGCCCCAGCATTTT
J gene: TRBJ2-7; D gene: TRBD1; clone size: -; V gene: TRBV29-1; CDR3 protein: CSVEVYADRGAYEQYF; CDR3 DNA: TGCAGCGTTGAAGTATACGCGGACAGGGGGGCCTACGAGCAGTACTTC
J gene: TRBJ2-7; D gene: -; clone size: -; V gene: TRBV7-8; CDR3 protein: CASSLSWQTNYEQYF; CDR3 DNA: TGTGCCAGCAGCTTATCTTGGCAGACAAACTACGAGCAGTACTTC
J gene: TRBJ1-1; D gene: -; clone size: -; V gene: TRBV2; CDR3 protein: CASSIQGGGTEAFF; CDR3 DNA: TGTGCCAGCAGCATACAGGGCGGGGGCACTGAAGCTTTCTTT
J gene: TRBJ2-5; D gene: -; clone size: -; V gene: TRBV15; CDR3 protein: CATSRPQGGRGETQYF; CDR3 DNA: TGTGCCACCAGCAGGCCCCAGGGGGGTCGAGGAGAGACCCAGTACTTC
J gene: TRBJ2-1; D gene: -; clone size: -; V gene: TRBV7-9; CDR3 protein: CASSPGAFYSYNEQFF; CDR3 DNA: TGTGCCAGCAGCCCCGGAGCGTTTTACTCCTACAATGAGCAGTTCTTC